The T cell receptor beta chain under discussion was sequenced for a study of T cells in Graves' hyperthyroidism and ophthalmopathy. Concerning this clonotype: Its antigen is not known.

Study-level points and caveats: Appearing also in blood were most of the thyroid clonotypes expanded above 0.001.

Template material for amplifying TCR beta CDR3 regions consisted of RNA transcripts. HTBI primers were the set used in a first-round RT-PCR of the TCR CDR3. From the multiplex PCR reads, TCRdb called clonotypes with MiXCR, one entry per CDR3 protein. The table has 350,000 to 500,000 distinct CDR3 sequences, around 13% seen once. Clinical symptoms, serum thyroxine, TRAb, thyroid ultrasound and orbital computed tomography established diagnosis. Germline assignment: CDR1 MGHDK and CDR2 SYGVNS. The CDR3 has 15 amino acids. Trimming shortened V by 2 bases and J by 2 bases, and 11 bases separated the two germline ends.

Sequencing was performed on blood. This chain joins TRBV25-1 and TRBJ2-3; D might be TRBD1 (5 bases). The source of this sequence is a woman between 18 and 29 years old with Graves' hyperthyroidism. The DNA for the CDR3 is TGTGCCAGCAGTGAAGGCAGGGCTCCCACAGATACGCAGTATTTT. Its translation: CASSEGRAPTDTQYF.